The 14 T cell receptor beta chains below all came from one sample that was sequenced in a study of T-cell reconstitution after alpha-beta-depleted transplantation in children. Preparation of the TCRbeta library used unique molecular identifiers. TCRdb re-called the PCR reads with MiXCR, one entry per CDR3 protein. Among approximately 99,000 distinct CDR3 sequences listed, 5% to 8% were seen once. The starting material was PBMCs, mostly from graft donor cells, obtained 360 days after TCRalphabeta/CD19-depleted stem cell transplant. The receptors derive from a male patient under 10 years old who had a stem cell transplant for acute lymphoblastic leukemia, so the T cells may come from the graft donor.

This clonotype was detected only a few times. J is TRBJ2-1 and V is TRBV6-5; tentatively, D is TRBD1 or TRBD2 (6 bases each). In germline, CDR1 is MNHEY, CDR2 SVGAGI. V was clipped by 2 bases and J by 4 bases, with 15 bases between them. CDR3 size: 16 residues. CDR3 amino acids: CASSYVQGLSYNEQFF. The CDR3, as DNA: TGTGCCAGCAGTTACGTACAGGGACTTTCATACAATGAGCAGTTCTTC.

The rearrangement uses TRBV11-2 and TRBJ2-1; 13 nucleotides agree with TRBD2. Trimming at V came to 7 bases and at J to 10 bases, leaving 7 bases not matched to a gene. Germline-derived CDR1 and CDR2 are SGHAT and FQNNGV. CDR3 length: 14 amino acids. This chain's CDR3 is CASKLAGGPQEQFF. In DNA form, the CDR3 reads TGTGCCAGCAAACTAGCGGGAGGGCCACAAGAGCAGTTCTTC.

This clonotype appeared many times. The V and J genes are TRBV5-1 and TRBJ2-7; D is possibly TRBD1 (5 bases). V lost 3 bases to trimming and J lost 2 bases, with 9 bases between them. Germline V CDR1 and CDR2: SGHRS, YFSETQ. This CDR3 comprises 13 residues. DNA of the CDR3: TGCGCCAGCAGCTCTACAGGAACCTACGAGCAGTACTTC. It encodes CASSSTGTYEQYF.

At least ten counts were recorded for this clonotype. The CDR3 DNA sequence: TGCAGCGTTGAAGATGCGGCAGTGGGGGAGCAGTTCTTC. This encodes CSVEDAAVGEQFF. The J gene is TRBJ2-1, the V gene TRBV29-1, with no clear D. Germline V CDR1 and CDR2: SQVTM, ANQGSEA. Trimming took off 0 bases at V and 10 bases at J, with 13 bases between the two ends. This CDR3 spans 13 amino acids.

This clonotype was seen just once. Since a much larger clone is just one base distant, this may be a read error. The J gene is TRBJ1-1, the V gene TRBV10-3; D not certain. In germline, CDR1 is ENHRY, CDR2 SYGVKD. Trimming took off 8 bases at V and 0 bases at J, with 13 bases between the two ends. The CDR3 spans 14 residues. The CDR3 bases are TGTGCCATCCGAGAAGGCATGCTGAACACTGAAGCTTTCTTT. Translation: CAIREGMLNTEAFF.

This clonotype was observed at least ten times. The chain combines TRBV5-1 with TRBJ2-3; 7 nucleotides line up with TRBD1. The CDR3 loop spans 14 amino acids. Germline CDR1 reads SGHRS; CDR2 reads YFSETQ. Unmatched junction bases numbered 6, after V lost 4 bases and J lost 4 bases. The CDR3, as DNA: TGCGCCAGCAGCAACCGACAGGGCCCAGATACGCAGTATTTT. It yields the protein CASSNRQGPDTQYF.

The chain combines TRBV25-1 with TRBJ1-2; D not certain. The CDR3 runs to 11 residues. V was shortened by 4 bases and J by 4 bases, with 4 bases between the two germline ends. Per the germline V gene, CDR1 is MGHDK and CDR2 is SYGVNS. The CDR3 reads CASSGVYGYTF. In nucleotides, the CDR3 is TGTGCCAGCAGTGGAGTCTATGGCTACACCTTC.

There are many counts of this clonotype. V and J are TRBV27 and TRBJ2-5; D is undetermined. Germline V gene sequence: CDR1 MNHEY, CDR2 SMNVEV (reference sequence). The V and J ends lost 5 bases and 5 bases respectively, with 12 bases between them. This CDR3 spans 13 amino acids. The CDR3: CASSPIEKETQYF. CDR3 coding DNA: TGTGCCAGCAGTCCTATAGAGAAGGAGACCCAGTACTTC.

Here the CDR3 reads CASSYSIGRANSPLHF. DNA of the CDR3: TGTGCCAGCAGTTACTCAATCGGCAGGGCTAATTCACCCCTCCACTTT. V usage is TRBV6-5 and J usage is TRBJ1-6, with a weak D call TRBD1 (5 bases). The V gene lost 0 bases and the J gene lost 6 bases, with 12 bases spanning the gap. This CDR3 is 16 amino acids long. Germline CDR1 reads MNHEY; CDR2 reads SVGAGI.

The CDR3 reads CASSPRERYPQETQYF. DNA of the CDR3: TGTGCCAGCAGCCCCAGGGAACGCTACCCCCAAGAGACCCAGTACTTC. The J gene is TRBJ2-5, the V gene TRBV7-9; D may be TRBD1 (5 bases). Germline CDR1 SEHNR, CDR2 FQNEAQ (reference sequence). V was shortened by 5 bases and J by 1 base, with 17 bases between the two germline ends. The CDR3 is 16 residues long. Full variable domain (missing parts from reference TRBV7-9 and TRBJ2-5): DTGVSQNPRHKITKRGQNVTFRCDPISEHNRLYWYRQTLGQGPEFLTYFQNEAQLEKSRLLSDRFSAERPKGSFSTLEIQRTEQGDSAMYLCASSPRERYPQETQYFGPGTRLLVL.

Here the CDR3 reads CASSLIAGTNTGELFF. Written as DNA, the CDR3 is TGTGCCAGCAGTTTAATCGCGGGGACGAACACCGGGGAGCTGTTTTTT. This sequence joins TRBV28 and TRBJ2-2; D might be TRBD2 (6 bases). CDR1 is MDHEN and CDR2 is SYDVKM in the germline V gene. Trimming stripped 2 bases from V and 0 bases from J, with 10 bases between. This CDR3 comprises 16 residues.

This clonotype has only a few counts. The V and J genes are TRBV24-1 and TRBJ1-1; D is unclear. V shed 3 bases and J shed 14 bases, with 15 bases lying between them. The CDR3 extends over 12 amino acids. The germline V gene has CDR1 KGHDR and CDR2 SFDVKD. This chain's CDR3 is CATSDLPHERFF. In DNA, the CDR3 is TGTGCCACCAGTGATCTTCCCCACGAGAGGTTCTTT.

The sample holds many counts of this clonotype. The chain employs TRBV4-2 and TRBJ2-2, with 13 positions matching TRBD2. The CDR3 is 19 residues long. Germline V lookup: CDR1 LGHNA, CDR2 YNFKEQ. With V trimmed by 1 base and J by 5 bases, 10 bases remained unmatched. Written as DNA, the CDR3 is TGTGCCAGCAGCCAAGCTTCTGGACTAGCGGGAGTAGAGACCGGGGAGCTGTTTTTT. Translation gives CASSQASGLAGVETGELFF.

The rearrangement uses TRBV6-2 or TRBV6-3 and TRBJ2-7, with D possibly TRBD1 on 6 matching bases. Germline V gene data show CDR1 as MNHEY and CDR2 as SVGEGT. V lost 6 bases and J 1 base, leaving 22 bases between the germline ends. The CDR3 has 17 residues. The CDR3 sequence is CASSFRGDRRLSYEQYF. DNA for the CDR3: TGTGCCAGCAGCTTTCGGGGAGACAGGAGACTATCCTACGAGCAGTACTTC.